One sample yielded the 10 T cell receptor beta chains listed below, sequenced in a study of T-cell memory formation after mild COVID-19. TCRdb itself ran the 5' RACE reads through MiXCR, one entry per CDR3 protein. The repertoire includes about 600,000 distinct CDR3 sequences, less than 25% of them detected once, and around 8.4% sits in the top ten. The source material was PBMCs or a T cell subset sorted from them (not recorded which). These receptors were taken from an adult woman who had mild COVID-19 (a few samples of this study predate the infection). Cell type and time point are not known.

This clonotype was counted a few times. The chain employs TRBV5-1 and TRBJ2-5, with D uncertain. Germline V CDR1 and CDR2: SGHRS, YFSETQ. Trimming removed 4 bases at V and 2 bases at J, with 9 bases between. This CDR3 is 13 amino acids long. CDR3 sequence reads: CASSSTIQETQYF. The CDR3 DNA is TGCGCCAGCAGCAGCACTATACAAGAGACCCAGTACTTC.

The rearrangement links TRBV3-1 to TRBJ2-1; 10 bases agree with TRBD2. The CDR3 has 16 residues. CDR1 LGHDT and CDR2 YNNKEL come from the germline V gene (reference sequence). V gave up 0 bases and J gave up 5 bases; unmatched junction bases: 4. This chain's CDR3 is CASSQDELAGHNEQFF. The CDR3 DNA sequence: TGTGCCAGCAGCCAAGACGAACTAGCGGGACACAATGAGCAGTTCTTC.

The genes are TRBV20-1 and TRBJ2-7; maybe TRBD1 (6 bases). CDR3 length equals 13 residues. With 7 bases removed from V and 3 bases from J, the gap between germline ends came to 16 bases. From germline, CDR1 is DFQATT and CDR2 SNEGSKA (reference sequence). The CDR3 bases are TGCAGTGTCAGGGGCGCCAGCGGCTACGAGCAGTACTTC. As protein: CSVRGASGYEQYF.

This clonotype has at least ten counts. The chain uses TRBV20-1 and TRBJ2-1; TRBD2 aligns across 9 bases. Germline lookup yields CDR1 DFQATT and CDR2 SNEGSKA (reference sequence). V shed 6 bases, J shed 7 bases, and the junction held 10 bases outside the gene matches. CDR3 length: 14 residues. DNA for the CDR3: TGCAGTGCAATCGGGACTAGCAGAACGAATGAGCAGTTCTTC. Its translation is CSAIGTSRTNEQFF.

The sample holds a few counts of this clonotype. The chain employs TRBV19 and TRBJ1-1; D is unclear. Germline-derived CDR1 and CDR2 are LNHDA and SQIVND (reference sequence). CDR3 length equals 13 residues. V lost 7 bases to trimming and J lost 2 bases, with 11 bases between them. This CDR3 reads CASKSPGNTEAFF. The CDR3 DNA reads TGTGCCAGTAAGAGCCCCGGAAACACTGAAGCTTTCTTT.

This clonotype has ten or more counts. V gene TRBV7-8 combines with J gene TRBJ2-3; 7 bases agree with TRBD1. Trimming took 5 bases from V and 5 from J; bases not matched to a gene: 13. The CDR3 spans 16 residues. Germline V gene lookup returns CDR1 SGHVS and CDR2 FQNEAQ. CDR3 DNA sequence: TGTGCCAGCAGCCCGCGACAGGGAATGATCAGAGATACGCAGTATTTT. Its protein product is CASSPRQGMIRDTQYF.

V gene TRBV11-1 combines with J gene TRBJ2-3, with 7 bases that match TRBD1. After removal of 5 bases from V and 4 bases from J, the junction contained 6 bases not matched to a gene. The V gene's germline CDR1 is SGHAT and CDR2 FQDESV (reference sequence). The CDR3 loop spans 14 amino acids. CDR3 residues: CASSSRQGPDTQYF. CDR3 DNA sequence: TGTGCCAGCAGCAGTCGACAGGGCCCAGATACGCAGTATTTT. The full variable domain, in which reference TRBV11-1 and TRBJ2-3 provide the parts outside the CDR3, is EAEVAQSPRYKITEKSQAVAFWCDPISGHATLYWYRQILGQGPELLVQFQDESVVDDSQLPKDRFSAERLKGVDSTLKIQPAELGDSAMYLCASSSRQGPDTQYFGPGTRLTVL.

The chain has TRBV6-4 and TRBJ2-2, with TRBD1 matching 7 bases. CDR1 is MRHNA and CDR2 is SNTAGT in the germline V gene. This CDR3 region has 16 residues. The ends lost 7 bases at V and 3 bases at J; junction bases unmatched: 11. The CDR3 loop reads CASTPKITGDTGELFF. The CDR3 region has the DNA TGTGCCAGCACTCCGAAGATTACAGGGGACACCGGGGAGCTGTTTTTT.

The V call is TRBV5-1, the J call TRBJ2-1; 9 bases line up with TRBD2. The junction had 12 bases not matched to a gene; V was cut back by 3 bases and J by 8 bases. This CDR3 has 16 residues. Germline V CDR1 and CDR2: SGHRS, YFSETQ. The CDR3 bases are TGCGCCAGCAGCTCGCGGTTAGCGGGAGTTGGTGATGAGCAGTTCTTC. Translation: CASSSRLAGVGDEQFF.

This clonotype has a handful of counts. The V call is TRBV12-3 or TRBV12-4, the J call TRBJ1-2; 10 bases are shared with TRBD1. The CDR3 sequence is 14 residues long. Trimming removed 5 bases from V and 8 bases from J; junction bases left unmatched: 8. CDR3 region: CASSQTGGSGGYTF. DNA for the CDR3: TGTGCCAGCAGTCAGACAGGGGGCTCGGGCGGCTACACCTTC.